This T cell receptor beta chain is drawn from a study of blood T cell repertoires in COVID-19. Study summary: COVID-19 samples collected from the United States, Italy and Spain covered acute and convalescent phases. The cDNA or gDNA used as material had been derived from T cells, B-cell-depleted T cells, or PBMCs.

Germline lookup yields CDR1 SGHDT and CDR2 YYEEEE. Deletions cut 1 base from V and 7 bases from J, with 15 bases between. CDR3 length: 14 amino acids. Patients at the Seattle site were enrolled during active infection and followed longitudinally. The count of this clone is one. Here immunoSEQ multiplex PCR was the method, and the copy in TCRdb shows in-frame clones only, minus some. The profile covers about 120,000 clones, with approximately 90% appearing a single time and approximately 4.5% taken by the ten largest. This clonotype was obtained from a man aged 55 to 70 with COVID-19, enrolled during active disease. The J gene is TRBJ2-7, the V gene TRBV5-6, with TRBD2 as a possible D gene (7 bases). The material sequenced was peripheral blood. The CDR3 sequence is CASSLFAGAGEQYF. CDR3 nucleotide sequence: TGTGCCAGCAGCTTGTTCGCGGGGGCGGGAGAGCAGTACTTC. The variable domain in full, completed from reference TRBV5-6 and TRBJ2-7, reads DAGVTQSPTHLIKTRGQQVTLRCSPKSGHDTVSWYQQALGQGPQFIFQYYEEEERQRGNFPDRFSGHQFPNYSSELNVNALLLGDSALYLCASSLFAGAGEQYFGPGTRLTVT.